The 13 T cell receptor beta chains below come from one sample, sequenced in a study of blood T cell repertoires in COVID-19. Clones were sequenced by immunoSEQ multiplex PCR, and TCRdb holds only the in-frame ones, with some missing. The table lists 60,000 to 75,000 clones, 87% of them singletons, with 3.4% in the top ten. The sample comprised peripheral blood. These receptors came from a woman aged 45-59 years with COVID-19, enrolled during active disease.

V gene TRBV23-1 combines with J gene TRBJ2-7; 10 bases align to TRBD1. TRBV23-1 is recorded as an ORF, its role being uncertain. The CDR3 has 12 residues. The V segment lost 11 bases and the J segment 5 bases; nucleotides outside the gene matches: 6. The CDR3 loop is CALGQGKDEQYF. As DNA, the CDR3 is TGCGCCTTGGGACAGGGGAAGGACGAGCAGTACTTC.

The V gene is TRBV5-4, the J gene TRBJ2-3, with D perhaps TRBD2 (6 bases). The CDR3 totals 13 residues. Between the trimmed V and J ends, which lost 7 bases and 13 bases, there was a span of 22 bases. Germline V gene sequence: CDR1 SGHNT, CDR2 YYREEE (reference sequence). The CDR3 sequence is CASGGWRSSLEYF. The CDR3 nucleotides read TGTGCCAGCGGGGGGTGGCGTTCTAGTCTAGAGTATTTT.

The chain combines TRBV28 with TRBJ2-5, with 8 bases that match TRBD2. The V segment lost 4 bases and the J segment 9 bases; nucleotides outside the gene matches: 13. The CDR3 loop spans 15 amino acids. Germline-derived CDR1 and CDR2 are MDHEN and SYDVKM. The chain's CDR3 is CASSSPGLTGGAQYF. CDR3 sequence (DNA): TGTGCCAGCAGTTCCCCTGGACTAACGGGGGGGGCCCAGTACTTC.

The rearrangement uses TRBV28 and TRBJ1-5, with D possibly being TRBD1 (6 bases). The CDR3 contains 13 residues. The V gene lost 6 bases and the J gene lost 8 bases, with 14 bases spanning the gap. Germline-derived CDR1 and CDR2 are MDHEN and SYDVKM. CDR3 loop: CASSLQGLEPQHF. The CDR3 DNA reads TGTGCCAGCAGCCTTCAGGGGCTTGAGCCCCAGCATTTT. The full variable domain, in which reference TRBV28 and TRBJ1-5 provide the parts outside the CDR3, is DVKVTQSSRYLVKRTGEKVFLECVQDMDHENMFWYRQDPGLGLRLIYFSYDVKMKEKGDIPEGYSVSREKKERFSLILESASTNQTSMYLCASSLQGLEPQHFGDGTRLSIL.

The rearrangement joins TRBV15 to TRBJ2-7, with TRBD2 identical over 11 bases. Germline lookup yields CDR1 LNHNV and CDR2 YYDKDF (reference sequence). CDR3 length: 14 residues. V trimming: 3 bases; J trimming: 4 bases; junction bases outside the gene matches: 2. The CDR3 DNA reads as TGTGCCACCAGCAGGGGACTAGCGGCTTACGAGCAGTACTTC. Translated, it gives CATSRGLAAYEQYF. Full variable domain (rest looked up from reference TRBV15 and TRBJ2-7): DAMVIQNPRYQVTQFGKPVTLSCSQTLNHNVMYWYQQKSSQAPKLLFHYYDKDFNNEADTPDNFQSRRPNTSFCFLDIRSPGLGDTAMYLCATSRGLAAYEQYFGPGTRLTVT.

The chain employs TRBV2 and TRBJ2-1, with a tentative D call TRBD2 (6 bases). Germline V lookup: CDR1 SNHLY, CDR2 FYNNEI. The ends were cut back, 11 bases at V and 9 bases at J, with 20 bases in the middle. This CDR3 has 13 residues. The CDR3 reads CAGGLALEGEQFF. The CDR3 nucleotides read TGTGCCGGAGGACTGGCCTTGGAGGGTGAGCAGTTCTTC.

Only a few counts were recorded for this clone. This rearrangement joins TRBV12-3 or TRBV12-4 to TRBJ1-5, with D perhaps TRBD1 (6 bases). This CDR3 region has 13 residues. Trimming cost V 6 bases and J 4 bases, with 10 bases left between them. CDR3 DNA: TGTGCCAGCAGCAACAGGGCAAATCAGCCCCAGCATTTT. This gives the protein CASSNRANQPQHF.

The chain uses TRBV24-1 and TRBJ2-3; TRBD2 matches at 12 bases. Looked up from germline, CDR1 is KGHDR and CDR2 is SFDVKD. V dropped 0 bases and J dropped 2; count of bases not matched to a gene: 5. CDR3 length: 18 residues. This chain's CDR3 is CATSDLTGLAGNTDTQYF. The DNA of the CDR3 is TGTGCCACCAGTGATTTGACCGGACTAGCGGGGAACACAGATACGCAGTATTTT.

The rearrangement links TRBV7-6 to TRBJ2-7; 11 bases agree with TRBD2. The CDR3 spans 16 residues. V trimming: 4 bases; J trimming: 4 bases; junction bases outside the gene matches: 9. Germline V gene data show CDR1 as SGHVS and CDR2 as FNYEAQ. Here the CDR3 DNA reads TGTGCCAGCAGCTCCCCAGTGACTAGCGGGAAATACGAGCAGTACTTC. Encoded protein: CASSSPVTSGKYEQYF.

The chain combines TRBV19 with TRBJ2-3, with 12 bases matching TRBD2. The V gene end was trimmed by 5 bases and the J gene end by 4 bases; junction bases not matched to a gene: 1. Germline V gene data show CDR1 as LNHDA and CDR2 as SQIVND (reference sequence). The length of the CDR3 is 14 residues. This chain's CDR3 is CASSRLAGADTQYF. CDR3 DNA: TGTGCCAGTAGTCGACTAGCGGGAGCAGATACGCAGTATTTT.

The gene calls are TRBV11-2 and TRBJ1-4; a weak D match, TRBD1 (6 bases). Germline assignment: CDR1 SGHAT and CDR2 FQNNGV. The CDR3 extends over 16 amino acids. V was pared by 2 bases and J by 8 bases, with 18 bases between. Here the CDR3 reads CASSLIKGQTGEKLFF. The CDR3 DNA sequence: TGTGCCAGCAGCTTAATAAAAGGACAGACGGGAGAAAAACTGTTTTTT.

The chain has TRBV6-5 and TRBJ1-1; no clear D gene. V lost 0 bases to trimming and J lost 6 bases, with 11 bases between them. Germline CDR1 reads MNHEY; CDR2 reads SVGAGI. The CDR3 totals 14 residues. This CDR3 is CASSYSSLQAEAFF. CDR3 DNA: TGTGCCAGCAGTTACTCGTCCCTGCAGGCTGAAGCTTTCTTT.

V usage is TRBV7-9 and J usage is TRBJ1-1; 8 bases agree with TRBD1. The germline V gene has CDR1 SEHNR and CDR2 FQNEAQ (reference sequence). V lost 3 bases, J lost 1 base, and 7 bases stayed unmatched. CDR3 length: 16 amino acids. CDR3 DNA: TGTGCCAGCAGCTTTACATTCGGGACAGGGAACACTGAAGCTTTCTTT. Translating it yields CASSFTFGTGNTEAFF. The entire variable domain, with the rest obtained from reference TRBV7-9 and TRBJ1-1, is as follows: DTGVSQNPRHKITKRGQNVTFRCDPISEHNRLYWYRQTLGQGPEFLTYFQNEAQLEKSRLLSDRFSAERPKGSFSTLEIQRTEQGDSAMYLCASSFTFGTGNTEAFFGQGTRLTVV.